One and the same sample provided the 27 T cell receptor beta chains below, sequenced in a study of CD8 T cells in ankylosing spondylitis. Study outcomes and limitations: One TCR beta motif, made up of about 8 highly homologous variants, appeared characteristic of ankylosing spondylitis blood.

In TCRdb, the 5' RACE reads were re-called with MiXCR into one record per CDR3 protein. The profile covers approximately 550,000 distinct CDR3 sequences, with approximately 12% appearing a single time and about 6.8% taken by the ten largest. What these receptors recognize is not known. Sequenced sample: blood, either unsorted or a sorted T cell fraction (not recorded which). The receptor source for this set is a male donor with ankylosing spondylitis.

This clonotype has a handful of counts. CDR3 loop: CASSSGRLSTDTQYF. For the CDR3, the DNA is TGTGCCAGCAGCTCGGGCCGACTTAGCACAGATACGCAGTATTTT. The genes are TRBV7-9 and TRBJ2-3; D uncertain. The ends were cut back, 4 bases at V and 0 bases at J, with 11 bases in the middle. CDR1 and CDR2 from the germline V gene are SEHNR and FQNEAQ (reference sequence). The CDR3 runs 15 residues.

In this sample, this clonotype turned up many times. The genes are TRBV5-1 and TRBJ2-1; 9 bases map to TRBD2. The CDR3 loop spans 16 amino acids. Germline trimming cut 0 bases from V and 2 bases from J; bases unmatched to any gene: 3. Germline-derived CDR1 and CDR2 are SGHRS and YFSETQ. For the CDR3, the DNA is TGCGCCAGCAGCTTGGTTTCTAGCGGGACCTACAATGAGCAGTTCTTC. It encodes CASSLVSSGTYNEQFF.

This clonotype was counted only a few times. CDR3 DNA: TGCGCCAGCAGTGCGACTAGCGGGAGTCGGGTGGCAGATACGCAGTATTTT. It codes for CASSATSGSRVADTQYF. The rearrangement links TRBV10-1 to TRBJ2-3; 12 nucleotides agree with TRBD2. The germline V gene encodes CDR1 WNHNN and CDR2 SYGVQD (reference sequence). This CDR3 has 17 residues. With V trimmed by 4 bases and J by 4 bases, 9 bases remained unmatched.

The table lists this clonotype with many counts. This chain connects TRBV5-1 to TRBJ2-2; TRBD1 matches at 7 bases. In germline, CDR1 is SGHRS, CDR2 YFSETQ. The ends lost 3 bases at V and 4 bases at J; junction bases unmatched: 3. The CDR3 totals 14 residues. The CDR3 here is CASSSGTATGELFF. For the CDR3, the DNA is TGCGCCAGCAGCTCCGGGACAGCCACCGGGGAGCTGTTTTTT.

The CDR3 reads CSVDFRQESSYEQYF. DNA for the CDR3: TGCAGCGTTGATTTCCGACAGGAAAGCTCCTACGAGCAGTACTTC. The chain combines TRBV29-1 with TRBJ2-7; TRBD1 might be the D (6 bases). The CDR3 loop spans 15 amino acids. The ends were cut back, 3 bases at V and 0 bases at J, with 15 bases in the middle. Germline V CDR1 and CDR2: SQVTM, ANQGSEA.

The chain carries TRBV6-1 and TRBJ2-1; TRBD2 agrees at 12 bases. Trimming cost V 5 bases and J 7 bases; bases outside gene matches: 9. Germline lookup yields CDR1 MNHNS and CDR2 SASEGT. The CDR3 is 16 residues long. The CDR3 region is CASSILAGGGRNEQFF. CDR3 sequence (DNA): TGTGCCAGCAGTATTCTAGCGGGAGGGGGTAGGAATGAGCAGTTCTTC.

This clonotype was seen many times. The gene calls are TRBV5-1 and TRBJ2-7, with 7 bases matching TRBD2. This CDR3 region has 14 residues. Germline V CDR1 and CDR2: SGHRS, YFSETQ. V lost 0 bases and J lost 6; bases outside the gene matches: 6. The CDR3 loop is CASSLVGLEGEQYF. Written as DNA, the CDR3 is TGCGCCAGCAGCTTGGTAGGACTAGAGGGCGAGCAGTACTTC.

In its sample, this clonotype was seen a few times. The gene calls are TRBV30 and TRBJ1-6; maybe TRBD1 (5 bases). The CDR3 totals 14 residues. V lost 0 bases to trimming and J lost 13 bases, with 16 bases between them. Germline CDR1 and CDR2: GTSNPN and SVGIG (reference sequence). The CDR3 DNA follows: TGTGCCTGGAGTGTACAGGCCCGCCTGAGGCCCCTCCACTTT. This encodes CAWSVQARLRPLHF.

This clonotype was found many times. This chain connects TRBV7-9 to TRBJ2-3; no clear D gene. V lost 5 bases and J lost 0, with 6 bases in between. The CDR3 contains 13 residues. Germline-derived CDR1 and CDR2 are SEHNR and FQNEAQ (reference sequence). The CDR3 is CASSRQSTDTQYF. CDR3 coding DNA: TGTGCCAGCAGCCGCCAAAGCACAGATACGCAGTATTTT. Using reference TRBV7-9 and TRBJ2-3 for the parts outside the CDR3, the full variable domain is DTGVSQNPRHKITKRGQNVTFRCDPISEHNRLYWYRQTLGQGPEFLTYFQNEAQLEKSRLLSDRFSAERPKGSFSTLEIQRTEQGDSAMYLCASSRQSTDTQYFGPGTRLTVL.

There are many counts of this clonotype. J is TRBJ2-7 and V is TRBV20-1, with D perhaps matching TRBD2 (6 bases). This CDR3 comprises 12 residues. From germline, CDR1 is DFQATT and CDR2 SNEGSKA (reference sequence). Trimming pared 3 bases from V and 0 bases from J, leaving 6 bases between. The CDR3: CSARRDSYEQYF. DNA for the CDR3: TGCAGTGCTAGGCGGGACTCCTACGAGCAGTACTTC.

This clonotype occurred a few times. The J gene is TRBJ1-4, the V gene TRBV7-8; tentatively, D is TRBD1 (6 bases). The CDR3 spans 15 residues. Deletions cut 2 bases from V and 4 bases from J, with 11 bases between. CDR1 is SGHVS, CDR2 FQNEAQ, per germline. CDR3 DNA sequence: TGTGCCAGCAGCTTATTTGAGGGGGGTAATGAAAAACTGTTTTTT. Protein product: CASSLFEGGNEKLFF.

This clonotype was counted between two and nine times. The chain employs TRBV2 and TRBJ2-3; possibly TRBD2 for D (5 bases). The CDR3 runs to 11 residues. The V gene's germline CDR1 is SNHLY and CDR2 FYNNEI. V was trimmed by 8 bases and J by 9 bases, leaving 12 bases between them. The CDR3 here is CASSAGLTQYF. In DNA, the CDR3 is TGTGCCAGCTCGGCGGGTTTAACGCAGTATTTT.

In this sample, this clonotype turned up a few times. The chain combines TRBV20-1 with TRBJ2-7, with 7 bases identical to TRBD1. V gave up 3 bases and J gave up 7 bases; unmatched junction bases: 12. CDR1 DFQATT and CDR2 SNEGSKA come from the germline V gene (reference sequence). There are 14 residues in the CDR3. CDR3 DNA sequence: TGCAGTGCTAGCCCCGGGACAGCCTCTCGGGAGCAGTACTTC. It translates to CSASPGTASREQYF.

Many counts were recorded for this clonotype. The V call is TRBV5-1, the J call TRBJ2-3; D call uncertain. Trimming removed 7 bases from V and 0 bases from J, with 15 bases in between. Germline V gene data show CDR1 as SGHRS and CDR2 as YFSETQ. The CDR3 contains 15 residues. CDR3 loop: CASGMERISTDTQYF. The CDR3 region has the DNA TGCGCCAGCGGTATGGAGCGTATTAGCACAGATACGCAGTATTTT.

This clonotype occurred a few times. V and J are TRBV24-1 and TRBJ1-4; tentatively, D is TRBD1 (6 bases). The V gene lost 3 bases and the J gene lost 7 bases, with 14 bases spanning the gap. The V gene's germline CDR1 is KGHDR and CDR2 SFDVKD. The CDR3 loop spans 15 amino acids. The CDR3 sequence: CATSDPGAVGEKLFF. CDR3 sequence (DNA): TGTGCCACCAGTGATCCAGGGGCGGTCGGTGAAAAACTGTTTTTT.

This clonotype was found a few times. The chain joins TRBV7-6 to TRBJ2-5, with D uncertain. In germline, CDR1 is SGHVS, CDR2 FNYEAQ. There are 15 residues in the CDR3. V dropped 4 bases and J dropped 5 bases, with 17 bases sitting between them. CDR3 coding DNA: TGTGCCAGCAGCTCCTCTTACACCTTTACGGAGACCCAGTACTTC. This encodes CASSSSYTFTETQYF.

This clonotype occurred a few times. This chain joins TRBV27 and TRBJ2-1, with 9 bases fitting TRBD2. With V trimmed by 2 bases and J by 4 bases, 12 bases remained unmatched. This CDR3 comprises 18 residues. Germline V gives CDR1 MNHEY, CDR2 SMNVEV (reference sequence). The CDR3 DNA reads TGTGCCAGCAGTTTAGGGCGGGAGGGCCTAATGAGGTACAATGAGCAGTTCTTC. Amino acids: CASSLGREGLMRYNEQFF.

This chain links TRBV7-2 with TRBJ1-1; 11 bases align to TRBD1. Germline loops: CDR1 SGHTA, CDR2 FQGNSA. The CDR3 is 14 residues long. The V gene end was trimmed by 4 bases and the J gene end by 7 bases; junction bases not matched to a gene: 5. In DNA form, the CDR3 reads TGTGCCAGCAGCTCCGGGACAGGGGGTGTTGAAGCTTTCTTT. Translated, it gives CASSSGTGGVEAFF.

This clonotype was recorded at least ten times. V and J are TRBV5-1 and TRBJ1-2, with TRBD1 matching 7 bases. V trimming: 3 bases; J trimming: 3 bases; junction bases outside the gene matches: 5. The CDR3 has 14 amino acids. CDR1 and CDR2 from the germline V gene are SGHRS and YFSETQ. Written as DNA, the CDR3 is TGCGCCAGCAGCTCTCTCGGGACAGACTATGGCTACACCTTC. Encoded protein: CASSSLGTDYGYTF.

This clonotype was seen more than once but under ten times. The rearrangement joins TRBV10-3 to TRBJ2-3, with 9 bases identical to TRBD1. The CDR3 runs 14 residues. V shed 6 bases and J 5 bases; nucleotides not matched to a gene: 6. Germline CDR1 ENHRY, CDR2 SYGVKD. The CDR3 region is CAISPGQGIDTQYF. CDR3 nucleotide sequence: TGTGCCATCAGCCCGGGACAGGGCATAGATACGCAGTATTTT.

The V gene is TRBV4-2, the J gene TRBJ2-1; the match to TRBD2 covers 7 bases. From germline, CDR1 is LGHNA and CDR2 YNFKEQ. The CDR3 has 14 amino acids. V lost 0 bases, J lost 9 bases, and 5 bases stayed unmatched. Written as DNA, the CDR3 is TGTGCCAGCAGCCAAGAAACTAGCGTCGGTGAGCAGTTCTTC. Its translation: CASSQETSVGEQFF.

The sample holds a few counts of this clonotype. This sequence joins TRBV11-2 and TRBJ2-4, with D unclear. Germline-derived CDR1 and CDR2 are SGHAT and FQNNGV. The length of the CDR3 is 19 residues. The germline V and J ends were trimmed by 1 base and 1 base, with 20 bases remaining between them. As DNA, the CDR3 is TGTGCCAGCAGCTTAGTGGTAGGAAGGATCCCATTTGCCAAAAACATTCAGTACTTC. Amino acid sequence: CASSLVVGRIPFAKNIQYF.

This clonotype was counted a few times. J is TRBJ1-2 and V is TRBV20-1; D call uncertain. Trimming removed 2 bases from V and 4 bases from J, with 14 bases in between. From germline, CDR1 is DFQATT and CDR2 SNEGSKA (reference sequence). CDR3 length equals 14 residues. The CDR3 region has the DNA TGCAGTGCTAGACGACAAGGGTGGGGCTATGGCTACACCTTC. Its translation is CSARRQGWGYGYTF.

The table lists this clonotype with a few counts. The chain joins TRBV9 to TRBJ1-2; 7 bases agree with TRBD1. CDR1 and CDR2 from the germline V gene are SGDLS and YYNGEE. The J segment lost 4 bases and the V segment lost 3 bases, leaving 6 bases of the junction unmatched. The CDR3 length is 14 residues. The CDR3 DNA reads TGTGCCAGCAGCGCCTCGGACAGGCTCTATGGCTACACCTTC. Protein: CASSASDRLYGYTF.

The chain combines TRBV12-3 or TRBV12-4 with TRBJ2-1; 10 bases line up with TRBD2. V gave up 1 base and J gave up 8 bases; unmatched junction bases: 8. CDR3 size: 16 residues. The CDR3 DNA is TGTGCCAGCAGTTTAGGGCTAGCGGGAGTAATGCATGAGCAGTTCTTC. Translation: CASSLGLAGVMHEQFF.

The gene calls are TRBV10-2 and TRBJ2-3; D is unresolved. From germline, CDR1 is WSHSY and CDR2 SAAADI. The CDR3 is 15 residues long. Deletions cut 8 bases from V and 0 bases from J, with 15 bases between. CDR3 sequence (DNA): TGCGCCAGCGCGCTCATGGCGGCTAGCACAGATACGCAGTATTTT. This gives the protein CASALMAASTDTQYF.

J is TRBJ2-5 and V is TRBV5-6; TRBD2 agrees at 9 bases. Germline CDR1 is SGHDT and CDR2 is YYEEEE. Losses at the gene ends were 2 bases for V and 5 bases for J; bases not matched to a gene: 10. This CDR3 spans 16 amino acids. DNA of the CDR3: TGTGCCAGCAGCTTTGGAACTAGCGGGTGGCGGGAGACCCAGTACTTC. Amino acids: CASSFGTSGWRETQYF.